This T cell receptor beta chain emerged from a study of post-analysis software for immune sequencing data. Study at large: The cohort encompassed relapsing-remitting, secondary progressive and progressive-relapsing multiple sclerosis disease courses. Study outcomes and limitations: Compared with controls, patients had more of five TRBV segments, including TRBV5-6, TRBV5-1 and TRBV20-1. Batch-mates among the samples co-clustered strongly by F measure. Multiple sclerosis patients had significantly lower normalized Chao1 diversity than controls.

Remarks on this clonotype: Its target is not known.

Included in the TCR beta cDNA libraries were unique molecular identifiers. Using its own MiXCR run on the PCR reads, TCRdb lists one record per CDR3 protein. The sample holds fewer than 850,000 distinct CDR3 sequences, about 32% seen once. Germline V gene data show CDR1 as MNHEY and CDR2 as SVGAGI. The CDR3 contains 13 residues. V lost 6 bases to trimming and J lost 6 bases; unmatched junction nucleotides: 6. Sequencing was done on a sample of blood. This TCR came from a girl aged 10 to 17 with multiple sclerosis. This sequence joins TRBV6-5 and TRBJ1-1, with 8 bases fitting TRBD1. CDR3 sequence: CASRGTGVAEAFF. The CDR3 DNA reads TGTGCCAGCAGAGGGACAGGCGTAGCTGAAGCTTTCTTT.